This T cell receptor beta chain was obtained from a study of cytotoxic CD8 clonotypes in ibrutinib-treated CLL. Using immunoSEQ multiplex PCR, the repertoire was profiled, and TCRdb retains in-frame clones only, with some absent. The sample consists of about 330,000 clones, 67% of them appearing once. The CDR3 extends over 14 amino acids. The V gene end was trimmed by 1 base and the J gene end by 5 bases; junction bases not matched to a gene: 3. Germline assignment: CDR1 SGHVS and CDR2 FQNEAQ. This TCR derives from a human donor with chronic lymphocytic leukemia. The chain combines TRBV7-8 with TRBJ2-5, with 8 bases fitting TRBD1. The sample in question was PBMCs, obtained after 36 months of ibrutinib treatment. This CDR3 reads CASSLGWTGETQYF. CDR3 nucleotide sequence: TGTGCCAGCAGCTTAGGGTGGACAGGGGAGACCCAGTACTTC.